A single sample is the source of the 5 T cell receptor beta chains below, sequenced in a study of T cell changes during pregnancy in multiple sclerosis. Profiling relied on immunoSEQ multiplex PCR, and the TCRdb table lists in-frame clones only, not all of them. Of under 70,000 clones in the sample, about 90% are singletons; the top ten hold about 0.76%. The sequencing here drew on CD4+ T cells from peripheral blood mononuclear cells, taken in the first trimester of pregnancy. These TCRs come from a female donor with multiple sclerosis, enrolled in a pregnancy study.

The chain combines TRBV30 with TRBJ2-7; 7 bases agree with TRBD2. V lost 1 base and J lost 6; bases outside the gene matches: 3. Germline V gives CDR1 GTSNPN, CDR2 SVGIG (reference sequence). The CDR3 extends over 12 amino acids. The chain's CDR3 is CAWSGGGSEQYF. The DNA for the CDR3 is TGTGCCTGGAGTGGGGGGGGGTCCGAGCAGTACTTC.

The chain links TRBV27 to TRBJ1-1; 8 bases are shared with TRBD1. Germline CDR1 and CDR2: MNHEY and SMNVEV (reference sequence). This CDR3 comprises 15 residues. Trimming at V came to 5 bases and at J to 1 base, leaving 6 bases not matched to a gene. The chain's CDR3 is CASSRRQGQNTEAFF. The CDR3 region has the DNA TGTGCCAGCAGTCGGCGACAGGGGCAGAACACTGAAGCTTTCTTT.

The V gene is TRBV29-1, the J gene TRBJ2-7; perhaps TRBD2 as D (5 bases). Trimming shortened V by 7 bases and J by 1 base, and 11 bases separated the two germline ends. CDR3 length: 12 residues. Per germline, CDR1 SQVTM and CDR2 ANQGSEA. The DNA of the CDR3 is TGCAGCGGCCGGGGTCGGTCCTACGAGCAGTACTTC. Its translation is CSGRGRSYEQYF.

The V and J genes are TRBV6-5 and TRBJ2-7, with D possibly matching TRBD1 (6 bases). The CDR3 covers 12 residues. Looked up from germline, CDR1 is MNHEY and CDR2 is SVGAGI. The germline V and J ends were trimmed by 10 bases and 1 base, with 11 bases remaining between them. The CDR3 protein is CATRQGSYEQYF. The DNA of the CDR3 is TGTGCCACTCGCCAGGGGTCCTACGAGCAGTACTTC.

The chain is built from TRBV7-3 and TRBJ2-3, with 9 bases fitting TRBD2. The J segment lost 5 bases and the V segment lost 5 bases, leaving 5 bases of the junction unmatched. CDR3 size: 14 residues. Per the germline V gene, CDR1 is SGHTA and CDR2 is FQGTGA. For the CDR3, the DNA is TGTGCCAGCAGCCCGGGACTAGCCAGAGATACGCAGTATTTT. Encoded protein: CASSPGLARDTQYF.